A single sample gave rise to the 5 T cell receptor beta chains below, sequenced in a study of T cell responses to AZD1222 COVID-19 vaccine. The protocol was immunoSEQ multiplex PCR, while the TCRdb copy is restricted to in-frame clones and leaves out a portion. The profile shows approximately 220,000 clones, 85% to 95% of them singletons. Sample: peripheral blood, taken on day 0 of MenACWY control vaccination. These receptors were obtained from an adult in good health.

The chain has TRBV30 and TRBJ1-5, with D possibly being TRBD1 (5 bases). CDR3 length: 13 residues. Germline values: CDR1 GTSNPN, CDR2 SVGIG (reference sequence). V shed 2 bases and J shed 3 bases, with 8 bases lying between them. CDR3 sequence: CAWSKGLNQPQHF. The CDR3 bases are TGTGCCTGGAGTAAGGGACTCAATCAGCCCCAGCATTTT.

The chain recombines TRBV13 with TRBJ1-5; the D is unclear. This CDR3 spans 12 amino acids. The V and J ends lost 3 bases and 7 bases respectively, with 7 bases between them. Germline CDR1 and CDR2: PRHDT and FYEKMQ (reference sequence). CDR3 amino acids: CASSLEDQPQHF. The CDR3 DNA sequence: TGTGCCAGCAGCTTGGAGGACCAGCCCCAGCATTTT.

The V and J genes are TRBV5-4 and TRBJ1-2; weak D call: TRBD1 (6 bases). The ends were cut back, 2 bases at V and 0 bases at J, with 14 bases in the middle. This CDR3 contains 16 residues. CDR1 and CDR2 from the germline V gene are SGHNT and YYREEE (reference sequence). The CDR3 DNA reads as TGTGCCAGCAGCTTCGGGGGGCCTACCTCTAACTATGGCTACACCTTC. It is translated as CASSFGGPTSNYGYTF.

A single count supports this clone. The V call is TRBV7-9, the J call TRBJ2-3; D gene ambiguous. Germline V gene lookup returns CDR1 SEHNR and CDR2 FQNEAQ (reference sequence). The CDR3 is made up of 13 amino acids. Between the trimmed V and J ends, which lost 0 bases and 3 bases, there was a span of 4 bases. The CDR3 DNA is TGTGCCAGCAGCTTAGCCTCGACAGATACGCAGTATTTT. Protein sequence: CASSLASTDTQYF.

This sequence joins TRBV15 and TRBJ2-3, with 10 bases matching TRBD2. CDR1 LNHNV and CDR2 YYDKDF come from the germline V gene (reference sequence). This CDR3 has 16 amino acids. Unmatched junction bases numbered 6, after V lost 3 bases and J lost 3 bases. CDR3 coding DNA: TGTGCCACCAGCAGGGGGGGACTAGCGTCAACAGATACGCAGTATTTT. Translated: CATSRGGLASTDTQYF.